A single sample gave rise to the 5 T cell receptor beta chains below, sequenced in a study of shared clonotypes between healthy human individuals. Libraries were prepared by immunoSEQ multiplex PCR; TCRdb keeps only in-frame clonotypes and omits some of them. Altogether around 2,000,000 clones are present, 90% to 95% being singletons, with the ten largest covering around 0.13%. The sequenced sample consisted of naive CD4+ T cells sorted from blood. Documented subset: CD45RA+ positively selected. The receptors come from a man younger than 30 in good health.

This rearrangement joins TRBV5-1 to TRBJ1-2; TRBD1 aligns across 7 bases. This CDR3 comprises 15 residues. J was trimmed by 10 bases and V by 3 bases; bases with no gene match: 15. Germline V gene lookup returns CDR1 SGHRS and CDR2 YFSETQ. The CDR3 region is CASSSTLEQGSDYTF. The CDR3 nucleotides read TGCGCCAGCAGCTCCACCCTAGAACAGGGGTCGGACTACACCTTC.

The chain joins TRBV15 to TRBJ2-3; TRBD2 matches 14 bases. After removal of 1 base from V and 7 bases from J, the junction contained 4 bases not matched to a gene. Germline loops: CDR1 LNHNV, CDR2 YYDKDF (reference sequence). The CDR3 sequence is 16 residues long. The CDR3, as DNA: TGTGCCACCAGCAGAGTGGGGACTAGCGGGAGACATACGCAGTATTTT. Residues: CATSRVGTSGRHTQYF. Full variable domain (outside the CDR3, taken from reference TRBV15 and TRBJ2-3): DAMVIQNPRYQVTQFGKPVTLSCSQTLNHNVMYWYQQKSSQAPKLLFHYYDKDFNNEADTPDNFQSRRPNTSFCFLDIRSPGLGDTAMYLCATSRVGTSGRHTQYFGPGTRLTVL.

To note about this clone: This same CDR3 is encoded by further DNA sequences in the sample. The gene calls are TRBV7-2 and TRBJ2-1; 9 bases agree with TRBD1. The CDR3 has 14 residues. Trimming at V came to 5 bases and at J to 7 bases, leaving 6 bases not matched to a gene. Germline loops: CDR1 SGHTA, CDR2 FQGNSA. The CDR3 is CASSLGTGNNEQFF. The CDR3 region has the DNA TGTGCCAGCAGCCTCGGGACAGGGAATAATGAGCAGTTCTTC.

About this clone: The same CDR3 can be traced to other DNA sequences in this sample. This rearrangement joins TRBV6-5 to TRBJ1-3; possible D gene TRBD1, 5 bases. The CDR3 is 15 amino acids. Germline assignment: CDR1 MNHEY and CDR2 SVGAGI. Deletions cut 0 bases from V and 4 bases from J, with 10 bases between. CDR3 amino acids: CASSYSTGGGNTIYF. The CDR3 DNA reads TGTGCCAGCAGTTACTCTACGGGGGGAGGAAACACCATATATTTT.

The chain is built from TRBV12-2 and TRBJ2-7. TRBV12-2 is listed as a pseudogene. CDR3 size: 11 residues. The CDR3, as DNA: TGTGCCAGCAGCTTAGAGTCCGAGCAGTACTTC. Residues: CASSLESEQYF.